This is a list of T cell receptor beta chains from one sample in a study of T cell responses to AZD1222 COVID-19 vaccine. TCRdb keeps only in-frame clones here, not all; method: immunoSEQ multiplex PCR. The sample lists roughly 49,000 clones, about 83% seen once, with 6% to 7% in the top ten. This specimen consisted of peripheral blood, obtained on day 0 of AZD1222 vaccination. Receptors were obtained from an adult in good health. Both conserved end residues are part of each CDR3. The D gene is left open where the match is weak. Clone sizes are given selectively: once, few, many, or a class where the clone is expanded.

CDR3	DNA	length	J	D	V	size
CASSIEHRINYGYTF	TGTGCCAGTAGTATAGAGCACAGGATAAACTATGGCTACACCTTC	15	TRBJ1-2	-	TRBV19	once
CASSGKADQPQHF	TGTGCCAGCAGCGGGAAAGCAGATCAGCCCCAGCATTTT	13	TRBJ1-5	-	TRBV12-3/TRBV12-4	-
CASSRPGTGVGSPLHF	TGTGCCAGTAGCCGCCCTGGGACAGGGGTTGGATCACCCCTCCACTTT	16	TRBJ1-6	TRBD1	TRBV19	-
CASSFSGISTDTQYF	TGTGCCAGCAGTTTTAGCGGGATTAGCACAGATACGCAGTATTTT	15	TRBJ2-3	TRBD2	TRBV7-2	once
CASSPGHTQGEQFF	TGTGCCAGCAGCCCGGGACACACACAAGGTGAGCAGTTCTTC	14	TRBJ2-1	-	TRBV7-2	-
CASSRDETGELFF	TGTGCCAGCAGTCGTGACGAAACCGGGGAGCTGTTTTTT	13	TRBJ2-2	-	TRBV6-5	once
CASSLPSGRAQYEQYF	TGTGCCAGCAGCTTGCCTAGCGGGAGGGCCCAGTACGAGCAGTACTTC	16	TRBJ2-7	TRBD2	TRBV5-6	-
CASKKLDRAHGYTF	TGTGCCAGCAAGAAATTGGACAGGGCACATGGCTACACCTTC	14	TRBJ1-2	TRBD1	TRBV6-5	-
CASGFGGAADTQYF	TGTGCTAGTGGTTTCGGGGGAGCGGCAGATACGCAGTATTTT	14	TRBJ2-3	-	TRBV12-5	-
CASSVVGGAAEAFF	TGTGCCAGCAGCGTAGTAGGGGGCGCGGCTGAAGCTTTCTTT	14	TRBJ1-1	TRBD1	TRBV9	-
CASSYEQGGGYTF	TGTGCCAGCTCTTATGAGCAAGGCGGAGGCTACACCTTC	13	TRBJ1-2	-	TRBV18	-
CASSPQLGRAEYEQYF	TGTGCCAGCAGCCCCCAGTTAGGGAGGGCCGAGTACGAGCAGTACTTC	16	TRBJ2-7	TRBD2	TRBV27	-
CASSRDRVNVGYTF	TGTGCCAGCAGCCGGGACAGGGTGAACGTTGGCTACACCTTC	14	TRBJ1-2	TRBD1	TRBV11-2	-
CASSLTNRQPQHF	TGTGCCAGCAGCTTAACGAATAGGCAGCCCCAGCATTTT	13	TRBJ1-5	-	TRBV7-9	-
CASRPRGGLNTEAFF	TGTGCCAGCCGCCCAAGAGGGGGTCTGAACACTGAAGCTTTCTTT	15	TRBJ1-1	-	TRBV13	medium-sized
CASSPTASRATNF	TGTGCCAGCAGTCCTACGGCATCTCGGGCGACGAACTTT	13	TRBJ1-1	-	TRBV12-3/TRBV12-4	-
CASSLSGGYDTGELFF	TGTGCCAGCAGTCTGAGTGGGGGCTATGACACCGGGGAGCTGTTTTTT	16	TRBJ2-2	-	TRBV7-2	-
CATSKRDYGYTF	TGTGCCACGAGCAAAAGGGATTATGGCTACACCTTC	12	TRBJ1-2	-	TRBV28	once
CASRFRGQAEYGTEAFF	TGTGCCAGTAGGTTTCGTGGACAGGCGGAGTACGGCACTGAAGCTTTCTTT	17	TRBJ1-1	TRBD1	TRBV19	-
CASSGGVTSGRINEQFF	TGCGCCAGCAGTGGTGGGGTTACTAGCGGGAGAATCAATGAGCAGTTCTTC	17	TRBJ2-1	TRBD2	TRBV10-1	-
CAWSRANTEAFF	TGTGCCTGGAGTCGGGCGAACACTGAAGCTTTCTTT	12	TRBJ1-1	-	TRBV30	-
CASSPTVHYGYTF	TGTGCCAGCAGCCCCACCGTACACTATGGCTACACCTTC	13	TRBJ1-2	-	TRBV5-4	-
CAIQGGEFNEQFF	TGTGCCATCCAGGGAGGAGAGTTCAATGAGCAGTTCTTC	13	TRBJ2-1	-	TRBV10-3	-
CASSNGLAGVDEQFF	TGCGCCAGCAGCAACGGACTAGCGGGAGTCGATGAGCAGTTCTTC	15	TRBJ2-1	TRBD2	TRBV5-1	few
CATSHRGPDEQFF	TGTGCCACCAGCCACAGGGGGCCGGATGAGCAGTTCTTC	13	TRBJ2-1	TRBD1	TRBV24-1	few
CASSTGQGSNQPQHF	TGTGCCAGCAGTACAGGACAGGGAAGCAATCAGCCCCAGCATTTT	15	TRBJ1-5	TRBD1	TRBV28	few
CASSQDWRGGSNEQFF	TGTGCCAGCAGCCAAGATTGGCGGGGGGGATCCAATGAGCAGTTCTTC	16	TRBJ2-1	TRBD2	TRBV4-2	-
CASSSRPGTGFLYNEQFF	TGCGCCAGCAGCTCCCGTCCCGGGACAGGGTTTTTATACAATGAGCAGTTCTTC	18	TRBJ2-1	TRBD1	TRBV5-1	once
CASTVLGGDGYTF	TGTGCCAGCACCGTTTTAGGGGGGGACGGCTACACCTTC	13	TRBJ1-2	-	TRBV7-9	-
CSVADYGYTF	TGCAGTGTGGCGGATTATGGCTACACCTTC	10	TRBJ1-2	-	TRBV20-1	-
CASSQDTPNVYNEQFF	TGCGCCAGCAGCCAAGACACACCCAACGTCTACAATGAGCAGTTCTTC	16	TRBJ2-1	-	TRBV5-1	-
CAISEFGTNNYGYTF	TGTGCCATCAGTGAGTTCGGGACAAATAACTATGGCTACACCTTC	15	TRBJ1-2	-	TRBV10-3	few
CASSLGGGSGETQYF	TGTGCCAGCAGCTTAGGGGGCGGGAGCGGAGAGACCCAGTACTTC	15	TRBJ2-5	TRBD2	TRBV7-9	-
CASSPESSGWNQETQYF	TGTGCCAGCAGCCCGGAATCTAGCGGGTGGAATCAAGAGACCCAGTACTTC	17	TRBJ2-5	TRBD2	TRBV3-1/TRBV3-2	-
CATRWGGNKDSPLHF	TGTGCCACCCGCTGGGGGGGTAACAAGGATTCACCCCTCCACTTT	15	TRBJ1-6	-	TRBV27	-
CASRGDSHSGNTIYF	TGTGCCAGCAGGGGGGACAGCCACTCTGGAAACACCATATATTTT	15	TRBJ1-3	TRBD1	TRBV2	-
CASSLGTMNTEAFF	TGCGCCAGCAGCTTAGGGACTATGAACACTGAAGCTTTCTTT	14	TRBJ1-1	-	TRBV5-1	-
CASSEASSSGVRGYTF	TGTGCCAGCAGTGAAGCGTCATCGTCAGGGGTGCGAGGCTACACCTTC	16	TRBJ1-2	-	TRBV2	-
CASSLASAGVDEQFF	TGCGCCAGCAGCTTGGCCTCAGCGGGAGTAGATGAGCAGTTCTTC	15	TRBJ2-1	TRBD2	TRBV5-1	-
CASSHPSSGANVLTF	TGTGCCAGCAGCCACCCGAGCTCTGGGGCCAACGTCCTGACTTTC	15	TRBJ2-6	-	TRBV7-9	-
CASSEDRSLYTEAFF	TGTGCCAGCAGCGAGGACAGGTCTCTCTACACTGAAGCTTTCTTT	15	TRBJ1-1	TRBD1	TRBV7-2	-